The next 15 T cell receptor beta chains were all read from a single sample in a study of OX40 agonist ivuxolimab in advanced cancers. Profiling relied on immunoSEQ multiplex PCR, and the TCRdb table lists in-frame clones only, not all of them. The table has 80,000 or so clones, about 93% seen once. The sequencing here drew on CD4+ or CD8+ T cells sorted from blood, taken in a trial of the OX40 agonist ivuxolimab. Receptors originate from an adult with an advanced solid tumor such as melanoma, head and neck, liver or kidney cancer.

This rearrangement joins TRBV30 to TRBJ2-7, with D unresolved. Germline values: CDR1 GTSNPN, CDR2 SVGIG (reference sequence). The CDR3 contains 13 residues. CDR3 sequence (DNA): TGTGCGTTCGGCCCCTTTAGCTCCTACGAGCAGTACTTC. Translation gives CAFGPFSSYEQYF.

V and J are TRBV6-5 and TRBJ1-5; possibly TRBD1 for D (6 bases). The V and J ends lost 6 bases and 5 bases respectively, with 11 bases between them. This CDR3 spans 13 amino acids. The germline CDR1 and CDR2 sequences are MNHEY and SVGAGI. CDR3 region: CASRPGQHQPQHF. The CDR3 coding sequence is TGTGCCAGCAGGCCAGGACAGCATCAGCCCCAGCATTTT.

A note on this clone: One junction end disagrees with the germline gene, perhaps due to a read error. Here the CDR3 reads CASSTGYKEQFF. The CDR3 nucleotides read TGTGCCAGCTCGACAGGGTACAAGGAGCAGTTCTTC. The chain combines TRBV19 with TRBJ2-1; 7 bases map to TRBD1. Germline CDR1 and CDR2: LNHDA and SQIVND (reference sequence). CDR3 length: 12 residues.

This clone occurred once. The same CDR3 also results from other DNA sequences found in this sample. CDR3 amino acids: CASSLDSGANVLTF. In nucleotides, the CDR3 is TGCGCCAGCAGCTTAGACTCTGGGGCCAACGTCCTGACTTTC. The chain joins TRBV5-1 to TRBJ2-6; D gene uncertain. Germline lookup yields CDR1 SGHRS and CDR2 YFSETQ. This CDR3 region has 14 residues. Trimming shortened V by 2 bases and J by 0 bases, and 3 bases separated the two germline ends.

This clone was counted once. The rearrangement links TRBV28 to TRBJ2-3, with D perhaps given as TRBD1 or TRBD2 (6 bases each). The germline CDR1 and CDR2 sequences are MDHEN and SYDVKM. The CDR3 length is 14 residues. Trimming removed 4 bases from V and 8 bases from J, with 16 bases in between. CDR3 protein: CASSWETKGGTQYF. CDR3 DNA sequence: TGTGCCAGCAGTTGGGAAACGAAGGGGGGTACGCAGTATTTT. Based on the CDR3 plus reference TRBV28 and TRBJ2-3, the full variable domain is DVKVTQSSRYLVKRTGEKVFLECVQDMDHENMFWYRQDPGLGLRLIYFSYDVKMKEKGDIPEGYSVSREKKERFSLILESASTNQTSMYLCASSWETKGGTQYFGPGTRLTVL.

The chain uses TRBV14 and TRBJ2-2; D not certain. The CDR3 has 14 residues. CDR1 and CDR2 (germline): SGHDN, FVKESK. V was trimmed by 2 bases and J by 0 bases, leaving 4 bases between them. DNA for the CDR3: TGTGCCAGCAGCCAATTGGCGAACACCGGGGAGCTGTTTTTT. Amino acid sequence: CASSQLANTGELFF.

J is TRBJ2-7 and V is TRBV28, with 8 bases fitting TRBD2. The V and J ends lost 5 bases and 6 bases, in that order; junction bases with no gene match: 18. Germline V gene sequence: CDR1 MDHEN, CDR2 SYDVKM. The CDR3 consists of 17 residues. CDR3 sequence: CASSPQGGSGEIGEQYF. CDR3 nucleotide sequence: TGTGCCAGCAGTCCCCAAGGGGGTAGCGGGGAGATAGGCGAGCAGTACTTC.

DNA of the CDR3: TGTGCCAGCTCCTGGACAGGGGCGAGCTCTGGAAACACCATATATTTT. Its translation is CASSWTGASSGNTIYF. V usage is TRBV18 and J usage is TRBJ1-3; 9 bases are shared with TRBD1. The CDR3 covers 16 residues. J lost 0 bases, V lost 6 bases, and 6 bases had no gene match. Germline V lookup: CDR1 KGHSH, CDR2 LQKENI.

This clone has a handful of counts. The rearrangement uses TRBV13 and TRBJ2-7, with a possible D match to TRBD2 (5 bases). The CDR3 loop spans 13 amino acids. CDR1 is PRHDT, CDR2 FYEKMQ, per germline (reference sequence). Trimming removed 5 bases from V and 1 base from J, with 9 bases in between. The DNA of the CDR3 is TGTGCCAGCAGCATCCGGGGTTCCTACGAGCAGTACTTC. Translating gives CASSIRGSYEQYF.

The V call is TRBV28, the J call TRBJ1-5, with 12 positions matching TRBD1. The CDR3 length is 16 residues. Germline V gene lookup returns CDR1 MDHEN and CDR2 SYDVKM. The trim removed 6 bases at V and 6 bases at J, leaving 9 bases unmatched. This chain's CDR3 is CASSDQGQGAFQPQHF. DNA for the CDR3: TGTGCCAGCAGCGACCAGGGACAGGGGGCTTTTCAGCCCCAGCATTTT.

This sequence joins TRBV28 and TRBJ2-1; maybe TRBD1 (6 bases). CDR1 is MDHEN and CDR2 is SYDVKM in the germline V gene. The germline V and J ends were trimmed by 3 bases and 0 bases, with 12 bases remaining between them. The CDR3 sequence is 16 residues long. The CDR3 region is CASSFWTVGSYNEQFF. The CDR3 DNA follows: TGTGCCAGCAGTTTTTGGACAGTCGGCTCCTACAATGAGCAGTTCTTC.

V usage is TRBV9 and J usage is TRBJ2-7, with TRBD2 as a possible D gene (6 bases). This CDR3 spans 15 amino acids. V lost 4 bases and J 0 bases, leaving 14 bases between the germline ends. CDR1 and CDR2 (germline): SGDLS, YYNGEE. The CDR3 DNA reads as TGTGCCAGCAGCTCAAAGCCGGGACTCTCCTACGAGCAGTACTTC. Encoded protein: CASSSKPGLSYEQYF. Based on the CDR3 plus reference TRBV9 and TRBJ2-7, the full variable domain is DSGVTQTPKHLITATGQRVTLRCSPRSGDLSVYWYQQSLDQGLQFLIQYYNGEERAKGNILERFSAQQFPDLHSELNLSSLELGDSALYFCASSSKPGLSYEQYFGPGTRLTVT.

This sequence joins TRBV11-2 and TRBJ2-3, with 9 bases matching TRBD2. After removal of 2 bases from V and 0 bases from J, the junction contained 6 bases not matched to a gene. The germline V gene has CDR1 SGHAT and CDR2 FQNNGV. The CDR3 contains 17 residues. CDR3 DNA: TGTGCCAGCAGCTTAATAGGTCTAGCGGGAAGCACAGATACGCAGTATTTT. Translation gives CASSLIGLAGSTDTQYF.

The rearrangement links TRBV11-2 to TRBJ1-6; weak D call: TRBD1 (5 bases). This CDR3 region has 18 residues. Germline V gene sequence: CDR1 SGHAT, CDR2 FQNNGV. V was trimmed by 3 bases and J by 0 bases, leaving 15 bases between them. CDR3 sequence (DNA): TGTGCCAGCAGCTTTAGGATAAGGAGGGGCTCCTATAATTCACCCCTCCACTTT. Protein product: CASSFRIRRGSYNSPLHF.

The chain combines TRBV10-3 with TRBJ1-1, with D unresolved. V lost 8 bases to trimming and J lost 3 bases, with 13 bases between them. CDR3 size: 13 residues. From germline, CDR1 is ENHRY and CDR2 SYGVKD. CDR3 nucleotides: TGTGCCATCCGAACCCTTAGGGACACTGAAGCTTTCTTT. It is translated as CAIRTLRDTEAFF.